Ten or more counts support the clone carrying this T cell receptor beta chain. TCRdb recomputed calls from the 5' RACE reads with MiXCR, one row per CDR3 protein. In the table there are 350,000 to 400,000 distinct CDR3 sequences, approximately 8.7% of which are singletons. This CDR3 is 13 amino acids long. V trimming: 6 bases; J trimming: 3 bases; junction bases outside the gene matches: 4. Germline V gene data show CDR1 as DFQATT and CDR2 as SNEGSKA (reference sequence). These data are taken from a study of identical twins. Donors uniformly comprised healthy Caucasians. The TCR was taken from a woman between 45 and 60 years old in good health. Sequencing input: naive T cells sorted from blood. The rearrangement uses TRBV20-1 and TRBJ1-5; 8 bases fit TRBD1. CDR3 DNA sequence: TGCAGTGCCGGACAGGGCGTCAATCAGCCCCAGCATTTT. Translating gives CSAGQGVNQPQHF.